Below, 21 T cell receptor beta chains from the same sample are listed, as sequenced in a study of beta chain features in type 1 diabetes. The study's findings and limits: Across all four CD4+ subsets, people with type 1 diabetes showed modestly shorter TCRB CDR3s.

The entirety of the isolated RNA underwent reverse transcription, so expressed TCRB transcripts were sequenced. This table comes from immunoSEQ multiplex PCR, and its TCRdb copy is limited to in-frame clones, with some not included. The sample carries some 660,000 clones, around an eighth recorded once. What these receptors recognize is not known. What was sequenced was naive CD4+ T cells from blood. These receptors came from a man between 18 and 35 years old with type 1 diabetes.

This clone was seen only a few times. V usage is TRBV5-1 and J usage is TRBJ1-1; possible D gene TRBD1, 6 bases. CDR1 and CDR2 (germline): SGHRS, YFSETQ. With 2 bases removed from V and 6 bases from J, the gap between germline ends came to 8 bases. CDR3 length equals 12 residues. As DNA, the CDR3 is TGCGCCAGCAGCTTACAGGGCCCTGAAGCTTTCTTT. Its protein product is CASSLQGPEAFF.

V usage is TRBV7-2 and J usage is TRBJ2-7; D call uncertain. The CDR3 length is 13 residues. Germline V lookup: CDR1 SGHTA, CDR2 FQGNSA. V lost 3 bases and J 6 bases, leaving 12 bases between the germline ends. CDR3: CASSFGEGREQYF. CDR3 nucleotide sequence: TGTGCCAGCAGCTTTGGTGAAGGACGCGAGCAGTACTTC.

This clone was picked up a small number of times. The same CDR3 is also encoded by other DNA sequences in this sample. CDR3 in amino acids: CAWSRTGELFF. DNA of the CDR3: TGTGCCTGGAGTAGGACCGGGGAGCTGTTTTTT. The J gene is TRBJ2-2, the V gene TRBV30; D gene unclear. CDR1 is GTSNPN and CDR2 is SVGIG in the germline V gene (reference sequence). This CDR3 region has 11 residues. V was shortened by 2 bases and J by 5 bases, with 3 bases between the two germline ends.

The CDR3 DNA is TGTGCCAGCTCACCGGCCTCTACTAGCGGGAGGTACAATGAGCAGTTCTTC. This translates into CASSPASTSGRYNEQFF. The rearrangement links TRBV18 to TRBJ2-1, with 12 bases identical to TRBD2. This CDR3 region has 17 residues. Per the germline V gene, CDR1 is KGHSH and CDR2 is LQKENI. V was clipped by 3 bases and J by 4 bases; unmatched bases: 7.

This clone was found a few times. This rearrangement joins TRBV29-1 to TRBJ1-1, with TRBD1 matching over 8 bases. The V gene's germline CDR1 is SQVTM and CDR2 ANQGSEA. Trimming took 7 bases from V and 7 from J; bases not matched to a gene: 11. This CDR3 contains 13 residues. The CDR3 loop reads CSAVPRTGIEAFF. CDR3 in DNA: TGCAGCGCCGTCCCGAGGACAGGGATTGAAGCTTTCTTT.

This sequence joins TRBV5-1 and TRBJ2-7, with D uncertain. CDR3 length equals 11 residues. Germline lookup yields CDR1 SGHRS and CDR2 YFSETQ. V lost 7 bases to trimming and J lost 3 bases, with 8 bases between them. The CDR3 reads CASWDSYEQYF. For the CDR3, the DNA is TGCGCCAGCTGGGATAGCTACGAGCAGTACTTC.

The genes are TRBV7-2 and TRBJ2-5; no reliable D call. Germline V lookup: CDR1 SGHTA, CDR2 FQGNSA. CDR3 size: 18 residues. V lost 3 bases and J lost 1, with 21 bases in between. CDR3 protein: CASSFSLGFTAFQETQYF. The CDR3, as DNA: TGTGCCAGCAGCTTTTCTTTGGGCTTTACAGCATTCCAAGAGACCCAGTACTTC. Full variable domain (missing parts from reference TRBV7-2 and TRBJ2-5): GAGVSQSPSNKVTEKGKDVELRCDPISGHTALYWYRQSLGQGLEFLIYFQGNSAPDKSGLPSDRFSAERTGGSVSTLTIQRTQQEDSAVYLCASSFSLGFTAFQETQYFGPGTRLLVL.

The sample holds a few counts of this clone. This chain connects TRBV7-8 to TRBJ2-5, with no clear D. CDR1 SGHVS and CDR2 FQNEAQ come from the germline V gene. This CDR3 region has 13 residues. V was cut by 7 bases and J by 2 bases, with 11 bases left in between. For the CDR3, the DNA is TGTGCCAGCACCGGAGTACCTCAAGAGACCCAGTACTTC. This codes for CASTGVPQETQYF.

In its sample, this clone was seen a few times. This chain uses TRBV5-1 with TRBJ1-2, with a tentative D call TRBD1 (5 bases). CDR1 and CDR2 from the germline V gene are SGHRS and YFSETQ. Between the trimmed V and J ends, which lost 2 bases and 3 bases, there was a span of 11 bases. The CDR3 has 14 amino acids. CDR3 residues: CASSFKSGDYGYTF. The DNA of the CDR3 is TGCGCCAGCAGCTTTAAATCGGGGGACTATGGCTACACCTTC.

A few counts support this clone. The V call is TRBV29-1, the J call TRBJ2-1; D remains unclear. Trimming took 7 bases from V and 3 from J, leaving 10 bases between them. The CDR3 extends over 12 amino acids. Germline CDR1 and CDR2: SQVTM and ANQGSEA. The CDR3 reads CSGTYIYNEQFF. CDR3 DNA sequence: TGCAGCGGCACGTACATCTACAATGAGCAGTTCTTC.

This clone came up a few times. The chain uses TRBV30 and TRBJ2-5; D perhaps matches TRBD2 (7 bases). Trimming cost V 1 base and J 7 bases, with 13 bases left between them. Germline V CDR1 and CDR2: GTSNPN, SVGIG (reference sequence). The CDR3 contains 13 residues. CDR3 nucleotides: TGTGCCTGGAGTGAGGGGGGGCCGGGGACCCAGTACTTC. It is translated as CAWSEGGPGTQYF.

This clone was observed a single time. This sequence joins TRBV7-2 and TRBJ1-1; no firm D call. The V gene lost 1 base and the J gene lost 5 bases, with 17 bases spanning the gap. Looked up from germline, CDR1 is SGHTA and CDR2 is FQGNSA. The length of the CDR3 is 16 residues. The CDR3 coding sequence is TGTGCCAGCAGCTTAGTGTGGATGGGAGGTAAGACTGAAGCTTTCTTT. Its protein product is CASSLVWMGGKTEAFF.

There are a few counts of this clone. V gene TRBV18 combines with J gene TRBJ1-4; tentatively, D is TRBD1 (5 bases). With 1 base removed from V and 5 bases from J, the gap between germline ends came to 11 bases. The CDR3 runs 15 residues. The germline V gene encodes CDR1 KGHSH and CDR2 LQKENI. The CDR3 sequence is CASSPQGTVNEKLFF. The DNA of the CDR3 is TGTGCCAGCTCACCACAAGGGACGGTGAATGAAAAACTGTTTTTT. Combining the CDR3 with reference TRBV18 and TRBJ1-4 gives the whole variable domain NAGVMQNPRHLVRRRGQEARLRCSPMKGHSHVYWYRQLPEEGLKFMVYLQKENIIDESGMPKERFSAEFPKEGPSILRIQQVVRGDSAAYFCASSPQGTVNEKLFFGSGTQLSVL.

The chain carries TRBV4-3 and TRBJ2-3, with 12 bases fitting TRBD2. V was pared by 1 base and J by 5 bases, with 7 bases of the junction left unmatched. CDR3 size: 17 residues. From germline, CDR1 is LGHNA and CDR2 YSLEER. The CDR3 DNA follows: TGCGCCAGCAGCCAAGCGGCTAGCGGGGGGGTGGTAGATACGCAGTATTTT. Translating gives CASSQAASGGVVDTQYF.

CDR3 bases: TGTGCCAGCAGTGAAAGAGGATTCGGGGCCAAAAACATTCAGTACTTC. Protein: CASSERGFGAKNIQYF. The chain is built from TRBV2 and TRBJ2-4; D is unclear. The CDR3 extends over 16 amino acids. Germline lookup yields CDR1 SNHLY and CDR2 FYNNEI. V lost 2 bases, J lost 1 base, and 12 bases lay in between.

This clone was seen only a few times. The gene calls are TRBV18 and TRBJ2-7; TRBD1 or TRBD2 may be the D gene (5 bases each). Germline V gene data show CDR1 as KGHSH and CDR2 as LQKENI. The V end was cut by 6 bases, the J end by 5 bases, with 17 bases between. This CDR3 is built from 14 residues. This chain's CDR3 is CASSPGAGSNEQYF. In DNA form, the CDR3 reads TGTGCCAGCTCTCCCGGAGCAGGGAGTAACGAGCAGTACTTC.

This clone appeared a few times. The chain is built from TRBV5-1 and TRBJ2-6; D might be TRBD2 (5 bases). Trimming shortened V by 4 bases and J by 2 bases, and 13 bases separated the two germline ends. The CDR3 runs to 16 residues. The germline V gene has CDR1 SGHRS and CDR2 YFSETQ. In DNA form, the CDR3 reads TGCGCCAGCAGCCCCGAGGGAAGGGCTGGGGCCAACGTCCTGACTTTC. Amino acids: CASSPEGRAGANVLTF.

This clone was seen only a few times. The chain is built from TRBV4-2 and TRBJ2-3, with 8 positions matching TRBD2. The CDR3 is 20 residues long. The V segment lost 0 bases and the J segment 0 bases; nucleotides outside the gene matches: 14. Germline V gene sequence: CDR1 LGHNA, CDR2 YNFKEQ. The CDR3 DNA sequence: TGTGCCAGCAGCCAAGAAGTGGTCGGGAGGGCCTTTGCTAGCACAGATACGCAGTATTTT. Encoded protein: CASSQEVVGRAFASTDTQYF.

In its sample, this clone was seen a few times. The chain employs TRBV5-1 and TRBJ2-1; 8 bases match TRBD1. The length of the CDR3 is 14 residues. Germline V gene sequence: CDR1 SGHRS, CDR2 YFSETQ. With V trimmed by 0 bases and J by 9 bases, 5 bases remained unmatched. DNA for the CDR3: TGCGCCAGCAGCTTGGCGGACAGGGTGTCTGAGCAGTTCTTC. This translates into CASSLADRVSEQFF.

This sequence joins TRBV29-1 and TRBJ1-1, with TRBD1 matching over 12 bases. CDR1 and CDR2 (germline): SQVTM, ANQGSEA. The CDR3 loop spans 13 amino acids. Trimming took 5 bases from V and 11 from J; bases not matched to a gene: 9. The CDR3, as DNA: TGCAGCGTTTCCCCGGGACAGGGGGCGAGGGCTTTCTTT. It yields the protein CSVSPGQGARAFF.

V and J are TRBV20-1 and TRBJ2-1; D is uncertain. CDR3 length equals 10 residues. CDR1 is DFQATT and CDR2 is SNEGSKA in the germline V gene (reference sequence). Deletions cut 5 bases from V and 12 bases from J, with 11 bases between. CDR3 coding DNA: TGCAGTGCTCCCGAGGCCTTGCAGTTCTTC. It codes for CSAPEALQFF.